Following are 29 T cell receptor beta chains from one sample sequenced in a study of T-cell memory formation after mild COVID-19. TCRdb recomputed calls from the 5' RACE reads with MiXCR, one row per CDR3 protein. Seen here are some 130,000 distinct CDR3 sequences, 16% observed once, and the top ten hold 14%. Sequenced: PBMCs or a T cell subset sorted from them (not recorded which). Receptors were obtained from an adult woman who had mild COVID-19 (a few samples of this study predate the infection). Cell type and time point are not known.

CDR3 bases: TGCAGTGCTAGCACACCCGCCGACTACACCTTC. It yields the protein CSASTPADYTF. The V call is TRBV20-1, the J call TRBJ1-2; no definite D call. CDR3 length: 11 amino acids. V lost 3 bases and J 10 bases, leaving 12 bases between the germline ends. Germline values: CDR1 DFQATT, CDR2 SNEGSKA (reference sequence).

The sample holds a few counts of this clonotype. The rearrangement joins TRBV29-1 to TRBJ2-7, with a possible D match to TRBD1 (6 bases). Germline CDR1 SQVTM, CDR2 ANQGSEA. V was shortened by 7 bases and J by 4 bases, with 14 bases between the two germline ends. The length of the CDR3 is 12 residues. For the CDR3, the DNA is TGCAGCGCAGGGGATGTTCGGTACGAGCAGTACTTC. This encodes CSAGDVRYEQYF.

The chain links TRBV6-1 to TRBJ2-7; 12 bases agree with TRBD1. V was clipped by 0 bases and J by 5 bases; unmatched bases: 2. The CDR3 has 15 amino acids. Germline V lookup: CDR1 MNHNS, CDR2 SASEGT. The CDR3 DNA reads TGTGCCAGCAGTGAAGCCGGGACAGGGGGCAACGAGCAGTACTTC. Translating it yields CASSEAGTGGNEQYF.

This chain connects TRBV4-1 to TRBJ1-1, with no clear D. CDR1 is MGHRA and CDR2 is YSYEKL in the germline V gene. The CDR3 loop spans 15 amino acids. Trimming cost V 0 bases and J 0 bases, with 8 bases left between them. This CDR3 is CASSQEPGVNTEAFF. The CDR3 DNA reads as TGCGCCAGCAGCCAAGAGCCGGGTGTGAACACTGAAGCTTTCTTT.

This clonotype turned up a few times. This chain connects TRBV3-1 to TRBJ2-5, with TRBD2 matching 12 bases. The CDR3 runs 20 residues. Germline CDR1 LGHDT, CDR2 YNNKEL (reference sequence). J lost 4 bases, V lost 4 bases, and 19 bases had no gene match. CDR3 in amino acids: CASSLSKVLAGGLNTETQYF. CDR3 nucleotides: TGTGCCAGCAGCCTCTCAAAGGTCCTAGCGGGGGGGCTGAATACAGAGACCCAGTACTTC.

This clonotype has at least ten counts. Because the CDR3's place on the DNA is in doubt, the DNA is left out and the CDR3 is given as listed by TCRdb. The V and J genes are TRBV20-1 and TRBJ2-1; the table calls TRBD2, which could not be checked here. 13 amino acids form the CDR3, both terminal residues included. Germline CDR1 is DFQATT and CDR2 is SNEGSKA (reference sequence). The chain's CDR3 is CSARGSFALGALF.

CDR3 coding DNA: TGTGCCAGCACCCGATCCGGGACAGTGAACACCGGGGAGCTGTTTTTT. Translation: CASTRSGTVNTGELFF. The gene calls are TRBV6-5 and TRBJ2-2; 7 nucleotides line up with TRBD1. V was clipped by 7 bases and J by 1 base; unmatched bases: 9. This CDR3 has 16 amino acids. Germline V gene data show CDR1 as MNHEY and CDR2 as SVGAGI.

This clonotype was found a few times. The chain recombines TRBV12-3 or TRBV12-4 with TRBJ2-3; a weak D match, TRBD1 (6 bases). V was pared by 5 bases and J by 2 bases, with 20 bases between. This CDR3 is built from 17 residues. The CDR3, as DNA: TGTGCCAGCAGTCTAGGCCTCACAGGGTGGGACACAGATACGCAGTATTTT. Protein: CASSLGLTGWDTDTQYF.

This clonotype was seen more than once but under ten times. V gene TRBV6-1 combines with J gene TRBJ2-1, with TRBD2 matching over 10 bases. There are 17 residues in the CDR3. Germline assignment: CDR1 MNHNS and CDR2 SASEGT. After removal of 3 bases from V and 3 bases from J, the junction contained 8 bases not matched to a gene. The CDR3 DNA is TGTGCCAGCAGTGATTTTAGCGGGGGGAGGGTCTACAATGAGCAGTTCTTC. Translation: CASSDFSGGRVYNEQFF.

This clonotype showed up just a few times. The rearrangement joins TRBV29-1 to TRBJ2-2; perhaps TRBD1 as D (5 bases). Trimming shortened V by 1 base and J by 4 bases, and 22 bases separated the two germline ends. The CDR3 consists of 18 residues. Looked up from germline, CDR1 is SQVTM and CDR2 is ANQGSEA. The CDR3 reads CSVEGRRATLGSTGELFF. CDR3 sequence (DNA): TGCAGCGTTGAAGGTCGCAGGGCTACATTGGGGTCCACCGGGGAGCTGTTTTTT.

Ten or more counts support this clonotype. The J gene is TRBJ2-1, the V gene TRBV6-2 or TRBV6-3; 9 bases are shared with TRBD1. V trimming: 6 bases; J trimming: 4 bases; junction bases outside the gene matches: 4. Germline V gives CDR1 MNHEY, CDR2 SVGEGT. This CDR3 is 14 amino acids long. The CDR3 region is CASRETGGYNEQFF. As DNA, the CDR3 is TGTGCCAGCAGAGAGACAGGGGGGTACAATGAGCAGTTCTTC.

This clonotype was counted between two and nine times. The rearrangement joins TRBV29-1 to TRBJ2-1; the match to TRBD2 covers 7 bases. Per germline, CDR1 SQVTM and CDR2 ANQGSEA. The J segment lost 0 bases and the V segment lost 4 bases, leaving 9 bases of the junction unmatched. CDR3 length: 16 amino acids. CDR3 nucleotides: TGCAGCGTTGGAGTCGTAGCGGGCCTCTCCTACAATGAGCAGTTCTTC. It translates to CSVGVVAGLSYNEQFF.

V and J are TRBV20-1 and TRBJ2-5, with 8 bases that match TRBD2. Germline V gene lookup returns CDR1 DFQATT and CDR2 SNEGSKA (reference sequence). The CDR3 loop spans 15 amino acids. Trimming cost V 6 bases and J 5 bases; bases outside gene matches: 14. The CDR3 DNA is TGCAGTGCGCCCATAGCGGGAAGGACGGTGGAGACCCAGTACTTC. Its translation: CSAPIAGRTVETQYF.

The chain combines TRBV7-9 with TRBJ1-4; 9 bases map to TRBD1. Germline CDR1 and CDR2: SEHNR and FQNEAQ (reference sequence). The CDR3 runs 16 residues. J lost 5 bases, V lost 5 bases, and 9 bases had no gene match. The CDR3 here is CASSATTGGWNEKLFF. The CDR3 bases are TGTGCCAGCAGCGCCACCACAGGGGGCTGGAATGAAAAACTGTTTTTT.

The chain uses TRBV4-3 and TRBJ1-1, with D maybe TRBD1 (6 bases). Trimming shortened V by 0 bases and J by 1 base, and 15 bases separated the two germline ends. Germline lookup yields CDR1 LGHNA and CDR2 YSLEER. The CDR3 length is 17 residues. The CDR3 sequence: CASSQDWGGGANTEAFF. In DNA form, the CDR3 reads TGCGCCAGCAGCCAAGATTGGGGTGGGGGGGCGAACACTGAAGCTTTCTTT.

This clonotype was counted between two and nine times. This rearrangement joins TRBV7-8 to TRBJ1-2; 7 bases match TRBD1. CDR1 is SGHVS, CDR2 FQNEAQ, per germline. V dropped 5 bases and J dropped 0; count of bases not matched to a gene: 6. This CDR3 has 15 residues. The CDR3 loop reads CASSGGTAANYGYTF. CDR3 sequence (DNA): TGTGCCAGCAGCGGCGGGACAGCAGCTAACTATGGCTACACCTTC.

A few counts support this clonotype. V and J are TRBV5-1 and TRBJ2-5; 11 positions agree with TRBD2. Germline CDR1 SGHRS, CDR2 YFSETQ. CDR3 length: 16 residues. The V gene end was trimmed by 0 bases and the J gene end by 0 bases; junction bases not matched to a gene: 1. The CDR3 DNA reads TGCGCCAGCAGCTTGGGACTAGCGGGATACCAAGAGACCCAGTACTTC. It specifies CASSLGLAGYQETQYF. The whole variable domain, remainder taken from reference TRBV5-1 and TRBJ2-5, is KAGVTQTPRYLIKTRGQQVTLSCSPISGHRSVSWYQQTPGQGLQFLFEYFSETQRNKGNFPGRFSGRQFSNSRSEMNVSTLELGDSALYLCASSLGLAGYQETQYFGPGTRLLVL.

This clonotype was counted a few times. The chain employs TRBV7-6 and TRBJ2-6; TRBD1 matches at 7 bases. Per the germline V gene, CDR1 is SGHVS and CDR2 is FNYEAQ. The CDR3 has 16 residues. V was clipped by 7 bases and J by 0 bases; unmatched bases: 6. In DNA, the CDR3 is TGTGCCAGCAAAAGGGACAGCACCTCTGGGGCCAACGTCCTGACTTTC. Translated, it gives CASKRDSTSGANVLTF.

Points on this clonotype: A junction boundary mismatches the germline segment, possibly from a read error. In DNA, the CDR3 is TGTGCTAGCAGCTTAGGACGGACGATTAGGGGGGAGACCCAGTACTTC. Its translation: CASSLGRTIRGETQYF. The V and J genes are TRBV7-7 and TRBJ2-5, with D possibly matching TRBD1 (6 bases). This CDR3 is 16 amino acids long. Looked up from germline, CDR1 is SSHAT and CDR2 is FNYEAQ (reference sequence).

The chain links TRBV12-3 or TRBV12-4 to TRBJ2-3; 9 positions match TRBD2. The CDR3 consists of 15 residues. The V segment lost 7 bases and the J segment 5 bases; nucleotides outside the gene matches: 10. The CDR3 coding sequence is TGTGCCAGCACCTCTAGCGGGGCGGCCCTAGATACGCAGTATTTT. Translated: CASTSSGAALDTQYF.

The chain couples TRBV6-2 or TRBV6-3 to TRBJ2-7; D possibly matches TRBD1 or TRBD2 (5 bases each). Germline assignment: CDR1 MNHEY and CDR2 SVGEGT. Trimming took off 7 bases at V and 6 bases at J, with 10 bases between the two ends. This CDR3 has 11 residues. The CDR3 DNA reads TGTGCCAGCAACCATGGGGGCGAGCAGTACTTC. Translation gives CASNHGGEQYF.

The chain employs TRBV7-2 and TRBJ2-2, with D uncertain. Germline CDR1 reads SGHTA; CDR2 reads FQGNSA. The CDR3 length is 16 residues. V was clipped by 1 base and J by 7 bases, with 16 bases between them. CDR3 coding DNA: TGTGCCAGCAGCTTAGGGTCCGGACGGTCTGGCGGGGAGCTGTTTTTT. As protein: CASSLGSGRSGGELFF.

The chain recombines TRBV7-9 with TRBJ1-1, with 9 positions matching TRBD1. CDR1 and CDR2 from the germline V gene are SEHNR and FQNEAQ (reference sequence). Trimming cost V 4 bases and J 3 bases; bases outside gene matches: 6. The CDR3 consists of 15 residues. CDR3 sequence reads: CASSSQRTGDTEAFF. The CDR3 DNA reads TGTGCCAGCAGCTCCCAAAGGACAGGGGACACTGAAGCTTTCTTT.

This clonotype has a handful of counts. The chain carries TRBV3-1 and TRBJ1-2; maybe TRBD1 (6 bases). The CDR3 runs 13 residues. CDR1 LGHDT and CDR2 YNNKEL come from the germline V gene (reference sequence). V lost 3 bases and J 6 bases, leaving 11 bases between the germline ends. The CDR3 region has the DNA TGTGCCAGCAGCCAGACAGGCACCCATGGCTACACCTTC. Its protein product is CASSQTGTHGYTF.

This clonotype appeared a few times. The genes are TRBV6-5 and TRBJ1-5; D may be TRBD1 (5 bases). V was shortened by 2 bases and J by 7 bases, with 12 bases between the two germline ends. The CDR3 has 14 amino acids. Germline loops: CDR1 MNHEY, CDR2 SVGAGI. As DNA, the CDR3 is TGTGCCAGCAGTTACGAGCAGGGTTGGCAGCCCCAGCATTTT. It yields the protein CASSYEQGWQPQHF.

The chain links TRBV9 to TRBJ2-7; 8 bases agree with TRBD1. This CDR3 region has 17 residues. Losses at the gene ends were 6 bases for V and 5 bases for J; bases not matched to a gene: 19. Germline V gives CDR1 SGDLS, CDR2 YYNGEE. The CDR3, as DNA: TGTGCCAGCAACGTTACTGTGGCAACAGGGGGGAACCACGAGCAGTACTTC. Translated, it gives CASNVTVATGGNHEQYF.

The J gene is TRBJ2-5, the V gene TRBV5-1, with 12 bases matching TRBD1. V lost 2 bases, J lost 0 bases, and 8 bases stayed unmatched. Germline loops: CDR1 SGHRS, CDR2 YFSETQ. CDR3 length: 18 amino acids. The CDR3 bases are TGCGCCAGCAGCTTACCGGGACAGGGGGCGCCGTACCAAGAGACCCAGTACTTC. Its translation is CASSLPGQGAPYQETQYF.

This clonotype was counted a few times. The rearrangement uses TRBV20-1 and TRBJ1-2, with a possible D match to TRBD1 (5 bases). V was trimmed by 5 bases and J by 1 base, leaving 17 bases between them. Germline assignment: CDR1 DFQATT and CDR2 SNEGSKA (reference sequence). The CDR3 contains 15 residues. The CDR3 region is CSAHQSRASNYGYTF. The CDR3 DNA reads TGCAGTGCTCACCAGAGCAGGGCCAGTAACTATGGCTACACCTTC.

This clonotype came up a few times. The rearrangement links TRBV29-1 to TRBJ2-2; D unclear. The CDR3 covers 11 residues. Germline CDR1 reads SQVTM; CDR2 reads ANQGSEA. The germline V and J ends were trimmed by 5 bases and 2 bases, with 3 bases remaining between them. The CDR3 is CSVYNTGELFF. CDR3 DNA: TGCAGCGTTTATAACACCGGGGAGCTGTTTTTT.